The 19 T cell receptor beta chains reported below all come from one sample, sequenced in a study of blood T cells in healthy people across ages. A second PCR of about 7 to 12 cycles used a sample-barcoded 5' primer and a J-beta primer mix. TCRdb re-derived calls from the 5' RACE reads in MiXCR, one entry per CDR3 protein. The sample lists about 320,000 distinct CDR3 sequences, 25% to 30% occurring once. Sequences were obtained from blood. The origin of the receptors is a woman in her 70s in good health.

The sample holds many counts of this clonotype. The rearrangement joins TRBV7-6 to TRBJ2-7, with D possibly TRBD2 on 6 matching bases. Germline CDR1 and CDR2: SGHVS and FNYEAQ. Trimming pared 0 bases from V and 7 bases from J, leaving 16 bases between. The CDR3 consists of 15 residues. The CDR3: CASSLAPGLSTEQYF. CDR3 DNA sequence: TGTGCCAGCAGCTTAGCTCCGGGACTCTCCACAGAGCAGTACTTC.

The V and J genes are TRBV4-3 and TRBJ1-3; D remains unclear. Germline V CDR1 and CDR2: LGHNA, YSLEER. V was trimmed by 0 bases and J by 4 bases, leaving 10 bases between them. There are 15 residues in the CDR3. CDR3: CASSQEATFGNTIYF. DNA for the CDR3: TGCGCCAGCAGCCAAGAAGCGACATTCGGAAACACCATATATTTT.

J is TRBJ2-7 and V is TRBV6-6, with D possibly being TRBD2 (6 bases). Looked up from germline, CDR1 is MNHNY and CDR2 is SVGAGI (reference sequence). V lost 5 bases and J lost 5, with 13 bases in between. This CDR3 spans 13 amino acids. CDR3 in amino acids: CASSRDSYDEQYF. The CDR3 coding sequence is TGTGCCAGCAGTCGGGACTCTTATGACGAGCAGTACTTC.

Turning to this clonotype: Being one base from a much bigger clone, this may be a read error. This CDR3 is CSAFPGTTAEQYF. CDR3 nucleotides: TGCAGTGCCTTCCCCGGGACTACCGCCGAGCAGTACTTC. The V call is TRBV20-1, the J call TRBJ2-5; 7 bases line up with TRBD2. The end of the DNA fits TRBJ2-7 better, so the J call may be wrong. CDR3 size: 13 residues. CDR1 is DFQATT and CDR2 is SNEGSKA in the germline V gene (reference sequence).

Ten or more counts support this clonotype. The CDR3 DNA is TGTGCCAGCAGTTTAAGGGCCGGAGGCAATCAGCCCCAGCATTTT. Translating gives CASSLRAGGNQPQHF. The gene calls are TRBV12-3 or TRBV12-4 and TRBJ1-5; no reliable D call. The CDR3 has 15 amino acids. Trimming stripped 2 bases from V and 2 bases from J, with 10 bases between.

CDR3 bases: TGCAGTGCTAGAGGAGGACAGGGCTTGGGTGAGCAGTACTTC. This translates into CSARGGQGLGEQYF. This sequence joins TRBV20-1 and TRBJ2-1, with 8 bases fitting TRBD1. TRBJ2-7 matches the DNA end more closely, so the J call is doubtful. The CDR3 extends over 14 amino acids. The germline V gene has CDR1 DFQATT and CDR2 SNEGSKA (reference sequence).

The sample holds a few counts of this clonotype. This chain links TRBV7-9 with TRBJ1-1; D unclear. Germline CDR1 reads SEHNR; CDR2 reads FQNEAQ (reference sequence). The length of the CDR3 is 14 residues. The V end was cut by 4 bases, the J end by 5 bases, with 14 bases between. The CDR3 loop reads CASSSVPVVTEAFF. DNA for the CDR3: TGTGCCAGCAGCTCCGTCCCAGTTGTAACTGAAGCTTTCTTT.

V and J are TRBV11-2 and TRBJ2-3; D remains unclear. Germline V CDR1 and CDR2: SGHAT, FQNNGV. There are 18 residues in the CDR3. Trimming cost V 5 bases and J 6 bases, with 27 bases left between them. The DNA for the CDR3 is TGTGCCAGCAGCCGACTTCCCCGGTGGCAGACCCACAACGATACGCAGTATTTT. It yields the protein CASSRLPRWQTHNDTQYF.

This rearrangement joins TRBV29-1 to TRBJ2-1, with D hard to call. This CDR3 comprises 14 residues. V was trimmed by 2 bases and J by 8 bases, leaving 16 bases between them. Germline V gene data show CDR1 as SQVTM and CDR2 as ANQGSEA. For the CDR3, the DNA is TGCAGCGTTGAAACGGTCGGAGCTCCGCATGAGCAGTTCTTC. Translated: CSVETVGAPHEQFF.

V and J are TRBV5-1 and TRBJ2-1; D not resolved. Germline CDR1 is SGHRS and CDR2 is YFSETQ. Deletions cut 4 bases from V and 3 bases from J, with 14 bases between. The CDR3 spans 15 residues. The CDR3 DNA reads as TGCGCCAGCAGCCATCACTTAGGGATCTACAATGAGCAGTTCTTC. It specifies CASSHHLGIYNEQFF.

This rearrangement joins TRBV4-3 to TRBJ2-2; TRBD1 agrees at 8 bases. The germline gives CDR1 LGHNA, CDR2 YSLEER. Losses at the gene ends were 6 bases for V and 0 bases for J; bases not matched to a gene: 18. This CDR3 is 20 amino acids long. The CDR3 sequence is CASSPRVIGLQGANTGELFF. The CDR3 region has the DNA TGCGCCAGCAGTCCAAGGGTTATCGGTTTACAGGGGGCGAACACCGGGGAGCTGTTTTTT.

CDR3 DNA sequence: TGTGCCAGCAGCTACCGGACTAGCGGCAATGAGCAGTTCTTC. Protein product: CASSYRTSGNEQFF. V gene TRBV7-9 combines with J gene TRBJ2-1, with 10 bases lining up with TRBD2. With V trimmed by 4 bases and J by 6 bases, 3 bases remained unmatched. The CDR3 has 14 residues. Germline V gene data show CDR1 as SEHNR and CDR2 as FQNEAQ (reference sequence).

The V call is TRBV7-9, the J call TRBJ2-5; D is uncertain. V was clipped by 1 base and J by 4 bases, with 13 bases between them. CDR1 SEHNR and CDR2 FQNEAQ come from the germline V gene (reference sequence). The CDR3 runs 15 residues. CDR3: CASSLDYGNRETQYF. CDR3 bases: TGTGCCAGCAGCTTAGATTATGGAAATAGAGAGACCCAGTACTTC.

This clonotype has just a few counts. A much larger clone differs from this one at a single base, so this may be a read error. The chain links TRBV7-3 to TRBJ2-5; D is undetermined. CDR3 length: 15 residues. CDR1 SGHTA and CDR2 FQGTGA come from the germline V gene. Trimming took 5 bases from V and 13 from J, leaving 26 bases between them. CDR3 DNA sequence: TGTGCCAGCAGCGCCTCGGTCGGGCTGGCTGGAGAGCGGTACTTC. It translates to CASSASVGLAGERYF.

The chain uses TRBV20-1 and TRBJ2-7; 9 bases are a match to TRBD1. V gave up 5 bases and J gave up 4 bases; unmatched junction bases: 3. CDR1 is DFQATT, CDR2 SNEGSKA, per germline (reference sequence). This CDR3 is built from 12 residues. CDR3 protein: CSAAGQGYEQYF. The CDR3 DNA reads TGCAGTGCTGCAGGACAGGGGTACGAGCAGTACTTC.

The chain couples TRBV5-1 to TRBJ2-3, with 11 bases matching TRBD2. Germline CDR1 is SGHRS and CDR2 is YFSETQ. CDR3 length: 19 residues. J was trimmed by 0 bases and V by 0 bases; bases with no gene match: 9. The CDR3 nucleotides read TGCGCCAGCAGCTTGGGGAGGACTAGCGGGCGCTCTAGCACAGATACGCAGTATTTT. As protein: CASSLGRTSGRSSTDTQYF.

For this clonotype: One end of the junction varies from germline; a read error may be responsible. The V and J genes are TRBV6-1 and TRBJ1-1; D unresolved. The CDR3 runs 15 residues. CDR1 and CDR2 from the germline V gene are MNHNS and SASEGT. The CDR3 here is CPSSEAWSMNTEAFF. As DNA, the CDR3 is TGTCCCAGCAGTGAAGCTTGGAGTATGAACACTGAAGCTTTCTTT.

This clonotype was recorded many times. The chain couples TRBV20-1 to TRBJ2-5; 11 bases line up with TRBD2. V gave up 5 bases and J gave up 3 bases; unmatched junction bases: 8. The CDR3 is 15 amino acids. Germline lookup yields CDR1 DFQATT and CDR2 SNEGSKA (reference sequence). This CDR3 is CSAGAGTSGKETQYF. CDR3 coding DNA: TGCAGTGCTGGGGCCGGGACTAGCGGTAAAGAGACCCAGTACTTC.

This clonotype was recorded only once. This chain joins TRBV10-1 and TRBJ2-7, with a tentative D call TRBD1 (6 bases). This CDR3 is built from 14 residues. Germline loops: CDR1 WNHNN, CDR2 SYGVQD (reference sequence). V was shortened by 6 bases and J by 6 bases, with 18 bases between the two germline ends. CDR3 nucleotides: TGCGCCAGCAGCCCAAACAGGGTCCCACGCGAGCAGTACTTC. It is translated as CASSPNRVPREQYF.